The 8 T cell receptor beta chains presented below share a single source sample, sequenced in a study of blood T cell repertoires in COVID-19. The data were produced by immunoSEQ multiplex PCR, yet TCRdb's version contains in-frame clones alone and is incomplete. The sample consists of over 150,000 clones, approximately 79% of them appearing once. Material: PBMCs or T cells enriched from blood (not recorded which). Receptors were obtained from a woman in her 70s in a cohort exposed to, infected with or recovered from COVID-19 (not recorded which).

This chain joins TRBV3-1 (or the pseudogene TRBV3-2) and TRBJ1-5; tentatively, D is TRBD1 (6 bases). This CDR3 region has 16 residues. Germline CDR1 and CDR2: LGHDT and YNNKEL (reference sequence). The V gene lost 2 bases and the J gene lost 7 bases, with 18 bases spanning the gap. CDR3 in DNA: TGTGCCAGCAGCCAAAATTCCGTAGGGGGAGAGCAGCCCCAGCATTTT. It yields the protein CASSQNSVGGEQPQHF.

This clone was recorded only once. The genes are TRBV7-6 and TRBJ1-3, with D hard to call. Trimming left V 5 bases short and J 0 bases short, with 11 bases between. The length of the CDR3 is 15 residues. Germline loops: CDR1 SGHVS, CDR2 FNYEAQ. The CDR3 DNA sequence: TGTGCCAGCAGCCTTGATGGGAGCTCTGGAAACACCATATATTTT. It codes for CASSLDGSSGNTIYF.

The chain combines TRBV7-9 with TRBJ2-7; D possibly corresponds to TRBD1 (6 bases). The CDR3 totals 12 residues. Germline lookup yields CDR1 SEHNR and CDR2 FQNEAQ (reference sequence). Trimming removed 3 bases at V and 10 bases at J, with 13 bases between. CDR3 residues: CASSLGHTGQYF. CDR3 DNA: TGTGCCAGCAGCTTGGGACATACGGGACAGTACTTC.

This clone was seen at least ten times. Other DNA variants within this sample encode the same CDR3. The V and J genes are TRBV28 and TRBJ2-3; 9 bases are a match to TRBD2. J lost 0 bases, V lost 4 bases, and 5 bases had no gene match. CDR1 is MDHEN, CDR2 SYDVKM, per germline. The CDR3 loop spans 16 amino acids. DNA for the CDR3: TGTGCCAGCAGTTCCTCTAGCGGGACTAGCACAGATACGCAGTATTTT. It translates to CASSSSSGTSTDTQYF.

The chain is built from TRBV6-5 and TRBJ1-3, with TRBD1 as a possible D gene (6 bases). Trimming stripped 4 bases from V and 2 bases from J, with 12 bases between. The CDR3 contains 15 residues. Germline CDR1 is MNHEY and CDR2 is SVGAGI. The CDR3 sequence: CASSLQGQPGNTIYF. The DNA of the CDR3 is TGTGCCAGCAGTTTACAGGGTCAGCCTGGAAACACCATATATTTT.

In the case of this clone: The junction departs from germline at one end; a sequencing error may be responsible. The chain recombines TRBV12-3 or TRBV12-4 with TRBJ2-7; D remains unclear. The CDR3 is made up of 11 amino acids. The CDR3 loop is CASSSRYGQYF. DNA for the CDR3: TGTGCCAGCAGTTCTAGGTACGGGCAGTACTTC.

This sequence joins TRBV28 and TRBJ2-2, with a possible D match to TRBD1 (5 bases). The CDR3 runs to 12 residues. Germline assignment: CDR1 MDHEN and CDR2 SYDVKM. The V end was cut by 10 bases, the J end by 5 bases, with 11 bases between. The CDR3 coding sequence is TGTGCCATCCAACAGGCTACCGGGGAGCTGTTTTTT. Translating it yields CAIQQATGELFF. Supplemented by reference TRBV28 and TRBJ2-2, the full variable domain reads DVKVTQSSRYLVKRTGEKVFLECVQDMDHENMFWYRQDPGLGLRLIYFSYDVKMKEKGDIPEGYSVSREKKERFSLILESASTNQTSMYLCAIQQATGELFFGEGSRLTVL.

CDR3 region: CASSTGEFTEAFF. The CDR3 DNA reads TGTGCCAGCTCCACAGGGGAATTCACTGAAGCTTTCTTT. The chain uses TRBV18 and TRBJ1-1; 7 bases map to TRBD1. The CDR3 is 13 amino acids. Germline V gene lookup returns CDR1 KGHSH and CDR2 LQKENI. V was pared by 6 bases and J by 4 bases, with 5 bases of the junction left unmatched.